This TCR beta chain was found in a study of T cell responses to AZD1222 COVID-19 vaccine. Study in general: Pooling of second doses given at about 4 or about 12 weeks was done. Study-level points and caveats: The donors showed a predominance of white British ancestry and of females, with possible underestimation of clonal diversity. Within unmutated variant regions lay the reported targets of nearly half of spike-specific TCRs. Among vaccine-associated CD4 TCRs, coverage spanned spike, with dominance at 160-218 and 743-854.

Of note for this clone: Antigen: not known.

The repertoire was sequenced with immunoSEQ multiplex PCR; TCRdb's copy has only in-frame clones and lacks some. The repertoire includes more than 150,000 clones, over 80% of them detected once, and roughly 6% sits in the top ten. The V gene's germline CDR1 is SGDLS and CDR2 YYNGEE. Trimming removed 3 bases from V and 0 bases from J, with 6 bases in between. CDR3 length equals 13 residues. The receptor's source is an adult in good health. V and J are TRBV9 and TRBJ1-1; D gene unclear. Source: peripheral blood, taken on day 0 of AZD1222 vaccination. The CDR3 reads CASSGRVNTEAFF. The CDR3 nucleotides read TGTGCCAGCAGCGGCAGAGTGAACACTGAAGCTTTCTTT.